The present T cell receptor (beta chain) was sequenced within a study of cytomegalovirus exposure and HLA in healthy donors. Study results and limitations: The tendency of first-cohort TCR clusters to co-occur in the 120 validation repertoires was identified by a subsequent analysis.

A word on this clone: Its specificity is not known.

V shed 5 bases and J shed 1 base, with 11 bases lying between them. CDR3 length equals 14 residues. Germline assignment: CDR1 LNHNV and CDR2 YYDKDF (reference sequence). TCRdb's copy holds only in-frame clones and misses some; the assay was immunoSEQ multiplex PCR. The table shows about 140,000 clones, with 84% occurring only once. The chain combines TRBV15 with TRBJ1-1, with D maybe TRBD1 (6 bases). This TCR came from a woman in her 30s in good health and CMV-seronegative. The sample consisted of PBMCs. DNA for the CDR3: TGTGCCACCAGCCCCGGGACACAGAACACTGAAGCTTTCTTT. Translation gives CATSPGTQNTEAFF. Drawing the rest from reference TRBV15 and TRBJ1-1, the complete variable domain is DAMVIQNPRYQVTQFGKPVTLSCSQTLNHNVMYWYQQKSSQAPKLLFHYYDKDFNNEADTPDNFQSRRPNTSFCFLDIRSPGLGDTAMYLCATSPGTQNTEAFFGQGTRLTVV.